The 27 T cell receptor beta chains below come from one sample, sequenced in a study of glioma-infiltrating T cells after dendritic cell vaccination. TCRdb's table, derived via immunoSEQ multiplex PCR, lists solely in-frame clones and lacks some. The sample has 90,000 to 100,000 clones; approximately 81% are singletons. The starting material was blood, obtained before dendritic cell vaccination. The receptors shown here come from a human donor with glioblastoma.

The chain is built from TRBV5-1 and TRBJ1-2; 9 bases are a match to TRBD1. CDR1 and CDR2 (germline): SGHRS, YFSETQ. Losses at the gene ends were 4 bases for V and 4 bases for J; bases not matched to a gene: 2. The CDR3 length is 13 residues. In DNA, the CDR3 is TGCGCCAGCAGCCAGACAGGGGGCTATGGCTACACCTTC. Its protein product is CASSQTGGYGYTF.

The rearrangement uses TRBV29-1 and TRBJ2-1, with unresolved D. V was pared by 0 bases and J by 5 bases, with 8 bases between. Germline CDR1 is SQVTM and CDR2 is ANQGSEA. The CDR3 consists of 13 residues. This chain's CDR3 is CSVEDTRNNEQFF. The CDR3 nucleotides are TGCAGCGTTGAAGACACTCGAAACAATGAGCAGTTCTTC.

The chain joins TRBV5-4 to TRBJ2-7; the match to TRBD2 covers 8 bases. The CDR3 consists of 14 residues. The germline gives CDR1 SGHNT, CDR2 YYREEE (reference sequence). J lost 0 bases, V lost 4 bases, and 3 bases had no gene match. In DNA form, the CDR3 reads TGTGCCAGCAGCAGAGGGACTAGCTCCTACGAGCAGTACTTC. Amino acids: CASSRGTSSYEQYF. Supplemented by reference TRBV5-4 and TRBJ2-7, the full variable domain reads ETGVTQSPTHLIKTRGQQVTLRCSSQSGHNTVSWYQQALGQGPQFIFQYYREEENGRGNFPPRFSGLQFPNYSSELNVNALELDDSALYLCASSRGTSSYEQYFGPGTRLTVT.

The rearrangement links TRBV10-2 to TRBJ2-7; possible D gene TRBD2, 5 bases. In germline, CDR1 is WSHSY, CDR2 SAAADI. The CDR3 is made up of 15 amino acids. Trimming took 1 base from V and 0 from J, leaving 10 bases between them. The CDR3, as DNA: TGCGCCAGCAGTGAGTTAGCGCCGAGCTCCTACGAGCAGTACTTC. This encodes CASSELAPSSYEQYF.

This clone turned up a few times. CDR3 in amino acids: CASSPPGLAGFEQYF. Here the CDR3 DNA reads TGTGCCAGCAGTCCGCCGGGACTAGCGGGATTCGAGCAGTACTTC. This chain links TRBV28 with TRBJ2-7, with 13 bases lining up with TRBD2. J was trimmed by 6 bases and V by 5 bases; bases with no gene match: 7. Germline V gene sequence: CDR1 MDHEN, CDR2 SYDVKM. This CDR3 has 15 amino acids.

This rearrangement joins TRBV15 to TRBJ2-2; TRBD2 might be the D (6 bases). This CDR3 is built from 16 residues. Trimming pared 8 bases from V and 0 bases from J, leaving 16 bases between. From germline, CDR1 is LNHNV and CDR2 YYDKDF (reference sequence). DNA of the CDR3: TGTGCCACCTACCCCGCCCGGGACTCGAACACCGGGGAGCTGTTTTTT. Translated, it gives CATYPARDSNTGELFF.

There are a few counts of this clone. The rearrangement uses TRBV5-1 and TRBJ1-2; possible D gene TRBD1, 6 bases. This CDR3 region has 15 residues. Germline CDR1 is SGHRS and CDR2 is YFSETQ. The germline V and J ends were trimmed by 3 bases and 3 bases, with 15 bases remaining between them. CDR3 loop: CASSSTSPGDYGYTF. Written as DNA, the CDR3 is TGCGCCAGCAGCTCGACCTCGCCAGGGGACTATGGCTACACCTTC.

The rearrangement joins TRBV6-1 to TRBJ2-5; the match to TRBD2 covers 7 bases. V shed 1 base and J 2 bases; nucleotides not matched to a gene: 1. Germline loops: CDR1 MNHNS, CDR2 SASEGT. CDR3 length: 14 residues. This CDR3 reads CASSEGGGQETQYF. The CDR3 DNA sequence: TGTGCCAGCAGTGAAGGGGGGGGTCAAGAGACCCAGTACTTC.

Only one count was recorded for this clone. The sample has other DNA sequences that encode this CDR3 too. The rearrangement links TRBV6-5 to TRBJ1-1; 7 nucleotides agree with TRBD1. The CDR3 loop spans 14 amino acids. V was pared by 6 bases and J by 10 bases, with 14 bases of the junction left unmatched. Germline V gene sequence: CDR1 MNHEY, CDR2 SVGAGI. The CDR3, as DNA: TGTGCCAGCAGCCAGACAGGGTTCGGGAGGGGAGCTTTCTTT. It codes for CASSQTGFGRGAFF.

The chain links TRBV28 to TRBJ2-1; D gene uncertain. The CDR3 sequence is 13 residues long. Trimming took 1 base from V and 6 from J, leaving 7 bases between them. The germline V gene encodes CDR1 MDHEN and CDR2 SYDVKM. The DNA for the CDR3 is TGTGCCAGCAGTTTATTGAGCGTCAATGAGCAGTTCTTC. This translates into CASSLLSVNEQFF.

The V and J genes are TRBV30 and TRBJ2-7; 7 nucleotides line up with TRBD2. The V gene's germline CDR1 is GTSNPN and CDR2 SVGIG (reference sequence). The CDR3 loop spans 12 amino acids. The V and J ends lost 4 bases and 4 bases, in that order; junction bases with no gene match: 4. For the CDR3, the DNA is TGTGCCTGGACGGCTAGCGGATACGAGCAGTACTTC. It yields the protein CAWTASGYEQYF. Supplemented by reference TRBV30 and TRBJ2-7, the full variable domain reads SQTIHQWPATLVQPVGSPLSLECTVEGTSNPNLYWYRQAAGRGLQLLFYSVGIGQISSEVPQNLSASRPQDRQFILSSKKLLLSDSGFYLCAWTASGYEQYFGPGTRLTVT.

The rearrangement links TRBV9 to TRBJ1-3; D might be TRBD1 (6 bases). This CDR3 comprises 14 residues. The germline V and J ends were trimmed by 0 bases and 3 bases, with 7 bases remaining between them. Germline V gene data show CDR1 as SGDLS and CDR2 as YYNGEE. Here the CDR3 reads CASSVAGVGNTIYF. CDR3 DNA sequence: TGTGCCAGCAGCGTAGCAGGGGTTGGAAACACCATATATTTT.

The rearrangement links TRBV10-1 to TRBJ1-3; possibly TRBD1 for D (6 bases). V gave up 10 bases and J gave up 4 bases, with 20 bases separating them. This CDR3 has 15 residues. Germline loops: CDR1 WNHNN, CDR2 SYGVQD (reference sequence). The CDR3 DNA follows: TGCGCCACCCCTAAACAGGGTTCGGACGGAAACACCATATATTTT. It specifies CATPKQGSDGNTIYF.

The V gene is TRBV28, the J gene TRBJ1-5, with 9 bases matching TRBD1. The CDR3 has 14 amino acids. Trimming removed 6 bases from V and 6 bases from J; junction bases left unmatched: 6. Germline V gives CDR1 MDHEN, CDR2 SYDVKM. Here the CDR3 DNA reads TGTGCCAGCAGCGGGACAGGGTTTTCTCAGCCCCAGCATTTT. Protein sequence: CASSGTGFSQPQHF.

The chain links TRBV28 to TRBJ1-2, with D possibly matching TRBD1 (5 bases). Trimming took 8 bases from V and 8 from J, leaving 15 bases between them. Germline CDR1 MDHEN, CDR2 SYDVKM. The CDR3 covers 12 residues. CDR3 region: CASFKGFGGYTF. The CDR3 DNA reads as TGTGCCAGCTTTAAGGGGTTCGGCGGCTACACCTTC.

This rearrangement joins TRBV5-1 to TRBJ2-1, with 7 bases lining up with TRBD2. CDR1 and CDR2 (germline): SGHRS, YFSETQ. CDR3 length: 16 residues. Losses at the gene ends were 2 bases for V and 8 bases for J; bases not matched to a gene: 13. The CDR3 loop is CASSFSGGPPGDEQFF. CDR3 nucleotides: TGCGCCAGCAGCTTCTCGGGAGGCCCTCCCGGTGATGAGCAGTTCTTC.

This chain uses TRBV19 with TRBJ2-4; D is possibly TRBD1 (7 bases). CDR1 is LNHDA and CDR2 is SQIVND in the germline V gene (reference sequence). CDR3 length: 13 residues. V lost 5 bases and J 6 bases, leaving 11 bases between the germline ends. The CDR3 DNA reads TGTGCCAGTAGTGCCCAGGGGGGAAACATTCAGTACTTC. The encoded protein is CASSAQGGNIQYF.

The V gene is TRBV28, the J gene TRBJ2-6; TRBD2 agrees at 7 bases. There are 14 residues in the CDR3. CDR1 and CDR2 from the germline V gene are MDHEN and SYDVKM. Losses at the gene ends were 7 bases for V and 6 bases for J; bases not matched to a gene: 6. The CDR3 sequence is CASTSGGTANVLTF. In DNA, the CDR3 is TGTGCCAGCACCTCGGGAGGTACGGCCAACGTCCTGACTTTC.

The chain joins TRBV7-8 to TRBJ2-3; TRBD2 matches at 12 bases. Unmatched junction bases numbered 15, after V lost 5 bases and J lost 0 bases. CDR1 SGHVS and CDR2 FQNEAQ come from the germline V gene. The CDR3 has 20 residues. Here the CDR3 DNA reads TGTGCCAGCAGCCCCGCCCGACTAGCGGGAGTCAGGGGGAGCACAGATACGCAGTATTTT. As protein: CASSPARLAGVRGSTDTQYF.

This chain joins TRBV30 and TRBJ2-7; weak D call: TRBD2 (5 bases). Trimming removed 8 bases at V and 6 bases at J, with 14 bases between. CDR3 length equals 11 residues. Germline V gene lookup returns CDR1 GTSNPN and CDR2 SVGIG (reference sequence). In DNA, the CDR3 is TGTGCCGTTTCGAGGGCCGGCGAGCAGTACTTC. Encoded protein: CAVSRAGEQYF.

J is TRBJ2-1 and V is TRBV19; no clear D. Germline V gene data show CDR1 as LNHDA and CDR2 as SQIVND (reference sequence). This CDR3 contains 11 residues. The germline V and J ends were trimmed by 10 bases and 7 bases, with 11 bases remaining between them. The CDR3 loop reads CATGRFNEQFF. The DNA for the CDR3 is TGTGCCACCGGTCGTTTTAATGAGCAGTTCTTC.

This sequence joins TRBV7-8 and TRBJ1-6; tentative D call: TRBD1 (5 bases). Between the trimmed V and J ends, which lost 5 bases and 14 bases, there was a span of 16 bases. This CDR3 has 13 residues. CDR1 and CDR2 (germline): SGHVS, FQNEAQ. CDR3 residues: CASSLGAGSALHF. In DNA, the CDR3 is TGTGCCAGCAGCCTTGGGGCAGGTTCGGCCCTCCACTTT.

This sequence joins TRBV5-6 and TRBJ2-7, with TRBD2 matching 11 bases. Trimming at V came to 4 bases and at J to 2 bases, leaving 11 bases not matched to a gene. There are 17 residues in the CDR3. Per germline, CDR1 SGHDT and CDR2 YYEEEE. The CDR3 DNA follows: TGTGCCAGCAGCGGTAGCGGGAGGGCATATCTTACCTACGAGCAGTACTTC. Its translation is CASSGSGRAYLTYEQYF.

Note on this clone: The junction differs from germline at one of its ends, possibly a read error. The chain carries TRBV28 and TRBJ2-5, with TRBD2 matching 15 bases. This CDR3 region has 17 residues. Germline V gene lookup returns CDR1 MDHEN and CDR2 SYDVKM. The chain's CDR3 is CASRYLGLAGGQDTQYF. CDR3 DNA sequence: TGTGCCAGCAGGTACCTCGGACTAGCGGGAGGGCAAGACACCCAGTACTTC.

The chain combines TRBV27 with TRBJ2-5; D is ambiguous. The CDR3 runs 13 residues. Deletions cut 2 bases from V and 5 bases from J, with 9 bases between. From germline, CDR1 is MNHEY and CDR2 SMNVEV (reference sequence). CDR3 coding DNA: TGTGCCAGCAGTTTAGGATACGGGGAGACCCAGTACTTC. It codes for CASSLGYGETQYF.

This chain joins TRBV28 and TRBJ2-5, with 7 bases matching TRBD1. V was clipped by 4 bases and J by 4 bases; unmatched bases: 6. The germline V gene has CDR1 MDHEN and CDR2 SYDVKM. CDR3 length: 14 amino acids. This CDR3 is CASSSPDRRETQYF. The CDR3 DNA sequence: TGTGCCAGCAGTTCACCGGACAGGCGAGAGACCCAGTACTTC. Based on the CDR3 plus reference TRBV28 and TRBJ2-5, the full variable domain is DVKVTQSSRYLVKRTGEKVFLECVQDMDHENMFWYRQDPGLGLRLIYFSYDVKMKEKGDIPEGYSVSREKKERFSLILESASTNQTSMYLCASSSPDRRETQYFGPGTRLLVL.

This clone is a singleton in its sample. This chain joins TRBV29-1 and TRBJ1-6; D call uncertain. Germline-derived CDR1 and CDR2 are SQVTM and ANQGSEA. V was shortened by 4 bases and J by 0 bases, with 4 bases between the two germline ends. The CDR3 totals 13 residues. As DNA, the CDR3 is TGCAGCGTTGCGAGCTCCTATAATTCACCCCTCCACTTT. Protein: CSVASSYNSPLHF.